This entry describes one T cell receptor (beta chain). CDR3 size: 15 residues. The J segment lost 9 bases and the V segment lost 6 bases, leaving 10 bases of the junction unmatched. For TCR, cDNA came from 5'RACE template switching, which added a universal primer site and UMIs. TCRdb used MiXCR to reprocess the 5' RACE reads, holding one entry per CDR3 protein. This sample has about 150,000 distinct CDR3 sequences, with under 7% found just once. These data belong to a study of T cells after yellow fever vaccination. The sample consisted of CD4+ T cells sorted from PBMCs, taken 10 days after the yellow fever booster vaccination. The sequence came from a man aged 25-40 years who received the YFV17D yellow fever vaccine. V gene TRBV12-3 or TRBV12-4 combines with J gene TRBJ2-1, with 11 bases aligning to TRBD2. This CDR3 reads CASSLRLAGTAEQFF. CDR3 bases: TGTGCCAGCAGCCTCCGACTAGCGGGAACAGCTGAGCAGTTCTTC.